A single sample is the source of the 13 T cell receptor beta chains below, sequenced in a study of vaccination effects on CD4 cells after COVID-19. Data came from immunoSEQ multiplex PCR; TCRdb stores just in-frame clones and leaves some out. The table records around 19,000 clones, over 65% of them present only once. Their antigens are not known. Antigen-specific CD4+ T cells were first expanded with viral peptide pools by the ViraFEST assay and only then sequenced. At the end of nine to ten days of culture, CD4+ T cells were isolated. This person caught SARS-CoV-2 sometime from March to December 2020, and PCR testing confirmed the infection. Sequenced material: CD4+ T cells from PBMCs cultured with a peptide pool, taken before COVID-19 vaccination. The receptors originated from a human donor who had a prior SARS-CoV-2 infection.

The chain combines TRBV4-3 with TRBJ2-7; 7 bases match TRBD1. The V segment lost 1 base and the J segment 3 bases; nucleotides outside the gene matches: 9. Germline assignment: CDR1 LGHNA and CDR2 YSLEER. This CDR3 contains 16 residues. The CDR3, as DNA: TGCGCCAGCAGCCAAGCCAGCCGGGACAGAATCTACGAGCAGTACTTC. The encoded protein is CASSQASRDRIYEQYF.

This clone was observed once. The V gene is TRBV30, the J gene TRBJ1-5; D remains ambiguous. This CDR3 is 13 amino acids long. Germline V gene data show CDR1 as GTSNPN and CDR2 as SVGIG (reference sequence). V shed 2 bases and J shed 5 bases, with 10 bases lying between them. The CDR3 sequence: CAWSSESDQPQHF. In DNA form, the CDR3 reads TGTGCCTGGAGTTCGGAGTCGGATCAGCCCCAGCATTTT.

This clone has just a few counts. The chain links TRBV2 to TRBJ1-3; 7 bases are a match to TRBD1. Looked up from germline, CDR1 is SNHLY and CDR2 is FYNNEI. The CDR3 loop spans 14 amino acids. V dropped 2 bases and J dropped 4; count of bases not matched to a gene: 2. The DNA of the CDR3 is TGTGCCAGCAGTGAACAGGGGGTAGGAAACACCATATATTTT. Translated: CASSEQGVGNTIYF.

The rearrangement links TRBV7-2 to TRBJ1-4, with 7 bases that match TRBD1. Germline CDR1 SGHTA, CDR2 FQGNSA. After removal of 3 bases from V and 7 bases from J, the junction contained 5 bases not matched to a gene. There are 14 residues in the CDR3. In DNA, the CDR3 is TGTGCCAGCAGCTTGTTCCGGGACAGTGAAAAACTGTTTTTT. Protein: CASSLFRDSEKLFF. Complete variable domain (other parts from reference TRBV7-2 and TRBJ1-4): GAGVSQSPSNKVTEKGKDVELRCDPISGHTALYWYRQSLGQGLEFLIYFQGNSAPDKSGLPSDRFSAERTGGSVSTLTIQRTQQEDSAVYLCASSLFRDSEKLFFGSGTQLSVL.

The chain has TRBV11-3 and TRBJ1-4, with D hard to call. V was trimmed by 0 bases and J by 13 bases, leaving 24 bases between them. Germline V gives CDR1 SGHNT, CDR2 YENEEA. The length of the CDR3 is 17 residues. The CDR3 DNA reads TGTGCCAGCAGCTTAGATCCGGTCACTCTGGGGATGAAGGGACTGTTTTTT. It specifies CASSLDPVTLGMKGLFF.

The genes are TRBV10-3 and TRBJ2-1; D unclear. The CDR3 totals 13 residues. The germline CDR1 and CDR2 sequences are ENHRY and SYGVKD. Trimming removed 4 bases at V and 4 bases at J, with 8 bases between. The DNA for the CDR3 is TGTGCCATCAGTGTAATGGGGTACAATGAGCAGTTCTTC. It specifies CAISVMGYNEQFF.

This rearrangement joins TRBV4-3 to TRBJ2-1; 11 bases fit TRBD1. The germline V gene encodes CDR1 LGHNA and CDR2 YSLEER. The CDR3 contains 17 residues. V lost 0 bases to trimming and J lost 3 bases; unmatched junction nucleotides: 4. CDR3 sequence: CASSQDLGTGGYNEQFF. The CDR3 nucleotides are TGCGCCAGCAGCCAAGATTTAGGGACAGGGGGCTACAATGAGCAGTTCTTC.

This clone has only a few counts. This CDR3 reads CASSYGGWTEAFF. The CDR3 DNA reads as TGTGCCAGCAGTTACGGCGGTTGGACTGAAGCTTTCTTT. The chain is built from TRBV6-2 or TRBV6-3 and TRBJ1-1; no clear D gene. The CDR3 is 13 amino acids. Germline V gives CDR1 MNHEY, CDR2 SVGEGT. Trimming removed 2 bases at V and 5 bases at J, with 9 bases between.

This clone was seen a single time. The rearrangement joins TRBV5-1 to TRBJ2-1; maybe TRBD2 (5 bases). CDR1 is SGHRS, CDR2 YFSETQ, per germline. Trimming shortened V by 4 bases and J by 7 bases, and 18 bases separated the two germline ends. CDR3 size: 15 residues. CDR3 bases: TGCGCCAGCAGCCTGGCGGGCTCGTACGGGAATGAGCAGTTCTTC. Amino acids: CASSLAGSYGNEQFF. Looking up the rest from reference TRBV5-1 and TRBJ2-1 gives the full variable domain: KAGVTQTPRYLIKTRGQQVTLSCSPISGHRSVSWYQQTPGQGLQFLFEYFSETQRNKGNFPGRFSGRQFSNSRSEMNVSTLELGDSALYLCASSLAGSYGNEQFFGPGTRLTVL.

The chain employs TRBV18 and TRBJ1-3; D gene ambiguous. The CDR3 totals 15 residues. Germline CDR1 reads KGHSH; CDR2 reads LQKENI. V was shortened by 1 base and J by 4 bases, with 11 bases between the two germline ends. In DNA, the CDR3 is TGTGCCAGCTCACCACGGAGTGGCGGCGGAAACACCATATATTTT. This translates into CASSPRSGGGNTIYF.

This chain links TRBV24-1 with TRBJ1-1; TRBD1 aligns across 8 bases. The CDR3 extends over 16 amino acids. Per germline, CDR1 KGHDR and CDR2 SFDVKD. V trimming: 8 bases; J trimming: 1 base; junction bases outside the gene matches: 11. The CDR3 here is CATTLTGASSNTEAFF. The CDR3 DNA sequence: TGTGCCACCACCCTGACAGGGGCGTCATCGAACACTGAAGCTTTCTTT.

The chain links TRBV3-1 (or the pseudogene TRBV3-2) to TRBJ1-1; weak D call: TRBD1 (6 bases). CDR3 length equals 14 residues. Germline lookup yields CDR1 LGHDT and CDR2 YNNKEL (reference sequence). Deletions cut 1 base from V and 3 bases from J, with 9 bases between. The CDR3: CASSQGAGDTEAFF. DNA of the CDR3: TGTGCCAGCAGCCAAGGGGCAGGGGACACTGAAGCTTTCTTT.

The chain employs TRBV19 and TRBJ1-5; 10 nucleotides align to TRBD1. The CDR3 runs 14 residues. J lost 4 bases, V lost 6 bases, and 3 bases had no gene match. CDR1 and CDR2 (germline): LNHDA, SQIVND (reference sequence). DNA for the CDR3: TGTGCCAGTAGCCGGGACAGGGGTAATCAGCCCCAGCATTTT. Translating it yields CASSRDRGNQPQHF.